A selection of T cell receptor beta chains follows, all from one sample in a study of blood T cell repertoires in COVID-19. Profiled with immunoSEQ multiplex PCR; TCRdb holds only in-frame clones, not every one. The profile shows under 250,000 clones, around four fifths of them singletons. The source material was peripheral blood. These receptors were collected from a woman between 45 and 60 years old with acute or convalescent COVID-19. Both conserved end residues are trimmed from each CDR3. Fields, in order: CDR3 protein, J gene, CDR3 length, V gene.

CDR3 protein: ASSLGTPVSVVEQY
J gene: TRBJ2-7
CDR3 length: 14
V gene: TRBV5-4

CDR3 protein: ASSLAIAGGRETQY
J gene: TRBJ2-5
CDR3 length: 14
V gene: TRBV5-5

CDR3 protein: ASSYWTENSPLH
J gene: TRBJ1-6
CDR3 length: 12
V gene: TRBV27

CDR3 protein: ASSGTGSRGYT
J gene: TRBJ1-2
CDR3 length: 11
V gene: TRBV25-1

CDR3 protein: AISESSDLNSGANVLT
J gene: TRBJ2-6
CDR3 length: 16
V gene: TRBV10-3

CDR3 protein: ASSESRSTGEQY
J gene: TRBJ2-7
CDR3 length: 12
V gene: TRBV25-1

CDR3 protein: ASSAGSGTSGMETQY
J gene: TRBJ2-5
CDR3 length: 15
V gene: TRBV5-1

CDR3 protein: ASSKSRTGELF
J gene: TRBJ2-2
CDR3 length: 11
V gene: TRBV6-5

CDR3 protein: ASSLRQDSPLH
J gene: TRBJ1-6
CDR3 length: 11
V gene: TRBV7-9

CDR3 protein: ATSDFDPSRVFYEQY
J gene: TRBJ2-7
CDR3 length: 15
V gene: TRBV24-1

CDR3 protein: ASSKPGANYGYT
J gene: TRBJ1-2
CDR3 length: 12
V gene: TRBV19

CDR3 protein: ATSRDRGTGDGYT
J gene: TRBJ1-2
CDR3 length: 13
V gene: TRBV15

CDR3 protein: ASQPHYQGNTIY
J gene: TRBJ1-3
CDR3 length: 12
V gene: TRBV6-5

CDR3 protein: ASSPGPEKGDEQF
J gene: TRBJ2-1
CDR3 length: 13
V gene: TRBV4-2

CDR3 protein: ASSGGPSSSYNSPLH
J gene: TRBJ1-6
CDR3 length: 15
V gene: TRBV9

CDR3 protein: SVRSYNEQF
J gene: TRBJ2-1
CDR3 length: 9
V gene: TRBV29-1

CDR3 protein: ASSQVGVTQY
J gene: TRBJ2-3
CDR3 length: 10
V gene: TRBV14

CDR3 protein: ASSFPPGQQQKETQY
J gene: TRBJ2-5
CDR3 length: 15
V gene: TRBV5-1

CDR3 protein: ASSPTVTNTGELF
J gene: TRBJ2-2
CDR3 length: 13
V gene: TRBV7-9

CDR3 protein: ATSDVPSRSNEQF
J gene: TRBJ2-1
CDR3 length: 13
V gene: TRBV24-1

CDR3 protein: ASRAGGGNEQF
J gene: TRBJ2-1
CDR3 length: 11
V gene: TRBV6-4

CDR3 protein: ASFDRGRTEAF
J gene: TRBJ1-1
CDR3 length: 11
V gene: TRBV19

CDR3 protein: ASSVRLGGTDTQY
J gene: TRBJ2-3
CDR3 length: 13
V gene: TRBV13

CDR3 protein: ASSRGSGRIIGANVLT
J gene: TRBJ2-6
CDR3 length: 16
V gene: TRBV19

CDR3 protein: ATSDGTVQETQY
J gene: TRBJ2-5
CDR3 length: 12
V gene: TRBV24-1

CDR3 protein: ATSDSTGTGHTGELF
J gene: TRBJ2-2
CDR3 length: 15
V gene: TRBV24-1

CDR3 protein: ASSPSPGLNEQF
J gene: TRBJ2-1
CDR3 length: 12
V gene: TRBV11-2

CDR3 protein: ASSQEDFYNEQF
J gene: TRBJ2-1
CDR3 length: 12
V gene: TRBV14

CDR3 protein: ASGDGTNYGYT
J gene: TRBJ1-2
CDR3 length: 11
V gene: TRBV9

CDR3 protein: ASSTHPGQGHYEQY
J gene: TRBJ2-7
CDR3 length: 14
V gene: TRBV5-1

CDR3 protein: SVEGRANTEAF
J gene: TRBJ1-1
CDR3 length: 11
V gene: TRBV29-1

CDR3 protein: SASGAATWYGYT
J gene: TRBJ1-2
CDR3 length: 12
V gene: TRBV20-1

CDR3 protein: ASSLGQSFQETQY
J gene: TRBJ2-5
CDR3 length: 13
V gene: TRBV11-2

CDR3 protein: ASKRTGAYEQY
J gene: TRBJ2-7
CDR3 length: 11
V gene: TRBV19

CDR3 protein: ASTLRVRLIDNEQF
J gene: TRBJ2-1
CDR3 length: 14
V gene: TRBV28

CDR3 protein: ASSISLGLSGANVLT
J gene: TRBJ2-6
CDR3 length: 15
V gene: TRBV19

CDR3 protein: ASSDSDAGGPMY
J gene: TRBJ2-3
CDR3 length: 12
V gene: TRBV6-4

CDR3 protein: ASSLLGQGINEQF
J gene: TRBJ2-1
CDR3 length: 13
V gene: TRBV7-2

CDR3 protein: ASSRRLQTAGYT
J gene: TRBJ1-2
CDR3 length: 12
V gene: TRBV3-1/TRBV3-2

CDR3 protein: ASSPGLAGVQETQY
J gene: TRBJ2-5
CDR3 length: 14
V gene: TRBV5-6

CDR3 protein: ASSLAGIAGSSYEQY
J gene: TRBJ2-7
CDR3 length: 15
V gene: TRBV7-9

CDR3 protein: ASSLTVGVEQY
J gene: TRBJ2-7
CDR3 length: 11
V gene: TRBV6-2/TRBV6-3

CDR3 protein: ASSYSSQGPNQPQH
J gene: TRBJ1-5
CDR3 length: 14
V gene: TRBV6-6

CDR3 protein: ASKGQAYEQY
J gene: TRBJ2-7
CDR3 length: 10
V gene: TRBV2

CDR3 protein: AISEPQGRGGQETQY
J gene: TRBJ2-5
CDR3 length: 15
V gene: TRBV10-3